What follows describes a single T cell receptor (beta chain). As yet, its antigen is unknown. This sample was taken from a study of beta chain features in type 1 diabetes. About the study: There was similarity between patients and healthy donors in age, gender and cell yields. All samples yielded 107,917,701 examined sorted cells.

CDR1 SGHRS and CDR2 YFSETQ come from the germline V gene. The CDR3 has 15 residues. After removal of 0 bases from V and 4 bases from J, the junction contained 5 bases not matched to a gene. All of the isolated RNA was reverse transcribed, so expressed TCRB transcripts were sequenced. The repertoire was sequenced with immunoSEQ multiplex PCR; TCRdb's copy has only in-frame clones and lacks some. The sample shows hundreds of thousands of clones, approximately 30% of them seen only once. The study, taken as a whole, reports: For patients, the naive, central memory and Treg TCRB repertoires appeared more alike than for healthy donors.

The clonotype originates from a man younger than 35 in good health. The chain carries TRBV5-1 and TRBJ2-5, with TRBD1 matching over 8 bases. The sequenced material came from naive CD4+ T cells from blood. The CDR3 protein is CASSLVTGDPETQYF. The CDR3 coding sequence is TGCGCCAGCAGCTTGGTGACAGGGGACCCAGAGACCCAGTACTTC.